The sequence of this TCR beta chain was determined in a study of cytomegalovirus exposure and HLA in healthy donors. This clone turned up a few times. Antigen: not known. Study-level points and caveats: For most TCR sequences rarity was the rule, although some public TCRs occurred in many donors. Later, TCR association rates were found to vary by HLA locus, highest for DRB1 and lowest for HLA-C. HLA-A and HLA-B allele assignments for most subjects were reportedly predicted accurately using TCR beta sequences.

Trimming removed 4 bases from V and 8 bases from J; junction bases left unmatched: 4. The CDR3 covers 13 residues. Germline values: CDR1 SGHTA, CDR2 FQGNSA. The primer mix had 60 Vbeta and 13 Jbeta primers. Clones were sequenced by immunoSEQ multiplex PCR, and TCRdb holds only the in-frame ones, with some missing. The repertoire holds 130,000 or so clones, 82% seen once, with 1.5% in the top ten. Healthy bone marrow donors made up the donor group. V usage is TRBV7-2 and J usage is TRBJ1-2; 10 nucleotides agree with TRBD1. The clonotype originates from a woman younger than 35 in good health and CMV-seronegative. The sequencing sample was made of PBMCs. CDR3 sequence: CASSSRDRGGYTF. In DNA form, the CDR3 reads TGTGCCAGCAGCTCCAGGGACAGGGGAGGCTACACCTTC.